The sequence of this TCR beta chain was determined in a study of blood T cell repertoires in COVID-19. The protocol was immunoSEQ multiplex PCR, while the TCRdb copy is restricted to in-frame clones and leaves out a portion. Here the sample spans 150,000 or so clones, roughly 86% being singletons. This clone was observed a few times. The V gene end was trimmed by 3 bases and the J gene end by 9 bases; junction bases not matched to a gene: 9. The length of the CDR3 is 15 residues. Germline V gene lookup returns CDR1 LGHDT and CDR2 YNNKEL (reference sequence). Material: peripheral blood. The sequence derives from a man aged 55 to 69 with COVID-19, enrolled during active disease. This chain links TRBV3-1 (or the pseudogene TRBV3-2) with TRBJ2-1; 9 nucleotides match TRBD2. Here the CDR3 reads CASSQEARTSAEQFF. CDR3 coding DNA: TGTGCCAGCAGCCAGGAGGCCCGGACTAGCGCTGAGCAGTTCTTC.